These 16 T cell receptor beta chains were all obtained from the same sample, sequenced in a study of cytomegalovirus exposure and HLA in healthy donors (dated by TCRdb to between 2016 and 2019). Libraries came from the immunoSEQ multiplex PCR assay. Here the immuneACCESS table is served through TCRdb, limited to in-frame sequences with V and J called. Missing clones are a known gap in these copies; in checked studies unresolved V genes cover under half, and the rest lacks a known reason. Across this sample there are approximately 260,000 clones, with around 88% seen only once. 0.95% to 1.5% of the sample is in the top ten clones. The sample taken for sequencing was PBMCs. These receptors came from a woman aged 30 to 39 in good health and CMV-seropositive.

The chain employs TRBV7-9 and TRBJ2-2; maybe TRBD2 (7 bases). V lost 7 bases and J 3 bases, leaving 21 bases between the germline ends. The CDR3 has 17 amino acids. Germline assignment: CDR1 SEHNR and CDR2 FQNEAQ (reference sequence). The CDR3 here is CASTLVGAGVDTGELFF. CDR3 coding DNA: TGTGCCAGCACCCTGGTGGGGGCGGGAGTGGACACCGGGGAGCTGTTTTTT.

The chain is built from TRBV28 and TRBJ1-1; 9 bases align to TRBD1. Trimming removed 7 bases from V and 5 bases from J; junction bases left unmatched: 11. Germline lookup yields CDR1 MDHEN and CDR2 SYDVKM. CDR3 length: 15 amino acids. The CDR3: CASTVRGTGLTEAFF. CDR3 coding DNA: TGTGCCAGCACAGTGAGGGGGACAGGGCTGACTGAAGCTTTCTTT.

CDR3 DNA: TGTGCCAGCAGTCGGGACAGCCAATCCTATGGCTACACCTTC. Amino acids: CASSRDSQSYGYTF. The genes are TRBV6-5 and TRBJ1-2; 7 nucleotides align to TRBD1. Germline V gene data show CDR1 as MNHEY and CDR2 as SVGAGI. The CDR3 runs to 14 residues. The V gene end was trimmed by 5 bases and the J gene end by 4 bases; junction bases not matched to a gene: 7.

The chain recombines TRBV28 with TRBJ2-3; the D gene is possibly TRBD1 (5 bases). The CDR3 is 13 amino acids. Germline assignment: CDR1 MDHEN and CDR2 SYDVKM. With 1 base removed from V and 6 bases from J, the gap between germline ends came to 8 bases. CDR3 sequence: CASSLFRADTQYF. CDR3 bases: TGTGCCAGCAGTTTATTCAGGGCCGATACGCAGTATTTT.

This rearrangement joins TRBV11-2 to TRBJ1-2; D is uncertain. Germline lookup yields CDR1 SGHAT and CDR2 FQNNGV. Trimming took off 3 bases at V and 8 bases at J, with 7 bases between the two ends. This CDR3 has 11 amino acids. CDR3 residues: CASSFRRGYTF. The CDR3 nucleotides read TGTGCCAGCAGCTTCCGCCGGGGCTACACCTTC.

The CDR3 reads CASTDRGRGTGELFF. CDR3 DNA sequence: TGTGCCAGCACAGACAGGGGAAGGGGGACCGGGGAGCTGTTTTTT. This chain connects TRBV28 to TRBJ2-2; 8 bases fit TRBD1. V gave up 7 bases and J gave up 5 bases; unmatched junction bases: 9. Germline V gene sequence: CDR1 MDHEN, CDR2 SYDVKM. This CDR3 is 15 amino acids long.

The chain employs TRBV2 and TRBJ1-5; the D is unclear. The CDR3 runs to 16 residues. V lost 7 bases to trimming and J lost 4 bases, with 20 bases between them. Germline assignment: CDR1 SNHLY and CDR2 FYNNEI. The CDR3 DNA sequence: TGTGCCAGCATTGCGGGAGAAGAGGGTGGGAATCAGCCCCAGCATTTT. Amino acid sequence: CASIAGEEGGNQPQHF.

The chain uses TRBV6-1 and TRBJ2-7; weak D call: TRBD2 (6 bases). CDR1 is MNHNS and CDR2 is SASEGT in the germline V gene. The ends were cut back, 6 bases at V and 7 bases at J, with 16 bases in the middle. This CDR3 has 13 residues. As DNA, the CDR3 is TGTGCCAGCAGGGAAACGGGGACTTTGGAGCAGTACTTC. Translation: CASRETGTLEQYF.

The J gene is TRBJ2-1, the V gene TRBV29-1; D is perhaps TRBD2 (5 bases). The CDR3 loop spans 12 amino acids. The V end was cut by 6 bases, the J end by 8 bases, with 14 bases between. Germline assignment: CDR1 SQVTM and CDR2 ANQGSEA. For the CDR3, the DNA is TGCAGCGTGCGCATTACTAGGGATGAGCAGTTCTTC. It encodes CSVRITRDEQFF.

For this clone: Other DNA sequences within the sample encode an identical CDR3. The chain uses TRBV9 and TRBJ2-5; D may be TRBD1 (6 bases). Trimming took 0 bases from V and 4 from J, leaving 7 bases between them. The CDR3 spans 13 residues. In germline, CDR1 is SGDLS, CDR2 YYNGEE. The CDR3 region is CASSVARGETQYF. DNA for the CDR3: TGTGCCAGCAGCGTAGCCAGGGGAGAGACCCAGTACTTC.

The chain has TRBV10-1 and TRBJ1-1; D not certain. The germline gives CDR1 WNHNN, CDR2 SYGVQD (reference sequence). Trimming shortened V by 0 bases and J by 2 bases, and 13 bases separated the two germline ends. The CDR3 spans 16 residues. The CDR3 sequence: CASSESHPKNNTEAFF. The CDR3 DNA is TGCGCCAGCAGTGAGTCACACCCCAAAAATAACACTGAAGCTTTCTTT.

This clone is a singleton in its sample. The CDR3 is CASSRTESTYEQYF. The CDR3 coding sequence is TGTGCCAGCAGTCGGACAGAATCTACCTACGAGCAGTACTTC. This rearrangement joins TRBV6-5 to TRBJ2-7, with a possible D match to TRBD1 (6 bases). The V and J ends lost 5 bases and 2 bases respectively, with 13 bases between them. CDR1 is MNHEY and CDR2 is SVGAGI in the germline V gene. The CDR3 extends over 14 amino acids.

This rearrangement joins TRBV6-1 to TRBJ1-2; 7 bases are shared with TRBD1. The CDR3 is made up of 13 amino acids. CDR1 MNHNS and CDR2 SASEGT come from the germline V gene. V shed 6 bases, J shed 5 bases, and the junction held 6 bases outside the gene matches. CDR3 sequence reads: CASSPTGEYGYTF. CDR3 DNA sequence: TGTGCCAGCAGCCCTACAGGGGAGTATGGCTACACCTTC.

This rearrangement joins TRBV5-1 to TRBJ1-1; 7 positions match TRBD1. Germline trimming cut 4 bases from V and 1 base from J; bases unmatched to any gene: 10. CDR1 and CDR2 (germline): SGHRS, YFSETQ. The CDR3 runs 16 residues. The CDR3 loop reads CASSARDREKNTEAFF. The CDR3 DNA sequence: TGCGCCAGCAGCGCTCGGGACAGAGAAAAGAACACTGAAGCTTTCTTT.

CDR3 residues: CATSRDPLAGEAYNEQFF. CDR3 DNA sequence: TGTGCCACCAGCAGAGACCCCCTAGCGGGTGAGGCTTACAATGAGCAGTTCTTC. The chain recombines TRBV15 with TRBJ2-1; 8 nucleotides agree with TRBD2. Germline trimming cut 0 bases from V and 4 bases from J; bases unmatched to any gene: 11. Germline assignment: CDR1 LNHNV and CDR2 YYDKDF (reference sequence). The CDR3 is 18 residues long.

This CDR3 is CASSPGGGRTEAFF. DNA for the CDR3: TGTGCCAGCAGCCCAGGCGGGGGGAGAACTGAAGCTTTCTTT. The chain joins TRBV7-6 to TRBJ1-1; D may be TRBD1 (5 bases). The V and J ends lost 5 bases and 5 bases respectively, with 15 bases between them. Germline CDR1 is SGHVS and CDR2 is FNYEAQ. The CDR3 spans 14 residues. The complete variable domain, with remaining parts taken from reference TRBV7-6 and TRBJ1-1, reads GAGVSQSPRYKVTKRGQDVALRCDPISGHVSLYWYRQALGQGPEFLTYFNYEAQQDKSGLPNDRFSAERPEGSISTLTIQRTEQRDSAMYRCASSPGGGRTEAFFGQGTRLTVV.